A selection of T cell receptor beta chains follows, all from one sample in a study of cytomegalovirus exposure and HLA in healthy donors. Profiled with immunoSEQ multiplex PCR; TCRdb holds only in-frame clones, not every one. The sample shows under 200,000 clones, about 81% of them seen only once. The sequenced sample consisted of PBMCs. The receptors shown here come from a girl aged 2 to 9 in good health and CMV-seropositive. CDR3s include the opening cysteine and the closing phenylalanine or tryptophan. A D gene is named only where the DNA matches it firmly.

V gene,J gene,D gene,CDR3 protein
TRBV29-1,TRBJ2-6,.,CSVRTAASLTSGANVLTF
TRBV19,TRBJ1-5,.,CASSAPPRGDSNQPQHF
TRBV5-1,TRBJ2-6,TRBD1,CASSFDRVDGANVLTF
TRBV6-5,TRBJ1-4,TRBD1,CASSYRQGPSEKLFF
TRBV4-2,TRBJ2-1,.,CASSQGTQNEQFF
TRBV4-2,TRBJ2-1,TRBD1,CASSQVGTGPNEQFF
TRBV30,TRBJ1-5,TRBD1,CAWNTGENQPQHF
TRBV27,TRBJ2-5,TRBD1,CASSLGDREETQYF
TRBV28,TRBJ2-1,.,CASSFRQVSYNEQFF
TRBV28,TRBJ2-7,.,CASSVNYEQYF
TRBV5-1,TRBJ2-7,.,CASRLGYRGSSYEQYF
TRBV11-3,TRBJ2-1,.,CASSNSRTSYNEQFF
TRBV28,TRBJ1-2,TRBD1,CASSSSRTGPPNYGYTF
TRBV27,TRBJ2-1,.,CASSLPAGGNEQFF
TRBV30,TRBJ2-3,.,CAWKGLFTDTQYF
TRBV30,TRBJ1-3,.,CAWSRGVTGNTIYF
TRBV5-1,TRBJ1-2,.,CASSLSRADYGYTF
TRBV25-1,TRBJ2-7,.,CASSGNRDGQYF
TRBV30,TRBJ2-6,.,CASTRVDGSGANVLTF
TRBV28,TRBJ2-5,TRBD1,CASSSGTVVGTQYF
TRBV9,TRBJ2-3,.,CASSVAFTDTQYF
TRBV2,TRBJ2-1,TRBD2,CASRTSSGGNGEQFF
TRBV6-5,TRBJ2-5,TRBD1,CASSYEGAEGETQYF
TRBV19,TRBJ1-1,.,CASRESTGMGTTEAFF
TRBV5-1,TRBJ1-1,.,CASSWRDSGQGEAFF
TRBV7-9,TRBJ2-7,.,CASSSPDTYEQYF
TRBV30,TRBJ2-7,.,CAWETGTYEQYF
TRBV6-5,TRBJ1-2,TRBD1,CASSRQGGDGYTF
TRBV25-1,TRBJ2-7,TRBD1,CASSDSLTGTYF
TRBV2,TRBJ2-3,TRBD1,CASSLRYRGTTDTQYF
TRBV15,TRBJ2-3,TRBD2,CATSSLAGGDTQYF
TRBV9,TRBJ1-2,.,CASSVGAGAVVGGYTF
TRBV14,TRBJ2-1,.,CASSLLQVGRRNEQFF
TRBV7-9,TRBJ2-5,.,CASSLGSGGTTIVGPQYF
TRBV6-4,TRBJ2-3,TRBD2,CASSDSEAGGDTQYF
TRBV27,TRBJ1-5,.,CASSLQGSNQPQHF
TRBV5-1,TRBJ2-2,.,CASSLMSGGGELFF
TRBV5-1,TRBJ1-3,.,CASSLDPLQLPGNTIYF
TRBV5-4,TRBJ2-2,TRBD2,CASSTGLGGSGFNTGELFF
TRBV6-5,TRBJ2-2,.,CACTRDTGELFF
TRBV5-5,TRBJ2-7,.,CASSPRTTSYEQYF
TRBV5-1,TRBJ2-5,TRBD2,CASSLAQRETQETQYF
TRBV9,TRBJ2-3,TRBD2,CASSSITSVGTDTQYF
TRBV7-9,TRBJ2-3,TRBD2,CASHDSGLASDTQYF
TRBV30,TRBJ2-7,TRBD2,CAWSSLAGVSYEQYF
TRBV6-1,TRBJ1-2,.,CAISFEASNYGYTF
TRBV10-3,TRBJ2-7,TRBD1,CAISAHGQAYEQYF
TRBV4-1,TRBJ2-2,.,CASSPLPYRFLVTGELFF
TRBV9,TRBJ2-3,.,CASSVQGEADTQYF
TRBV29-1,TRBJ2-5,TRBD1,CSVRTGLETQYF
TRBV29-1,TRBJ2-1,.,CSVEVDTLGAHQQFF
TRBV30,TRBJ2-7,TRBD1,CAWRGDRVEQYF
TRBV4-1,TRBJ1-5,.,CASSPREGNQPQHF